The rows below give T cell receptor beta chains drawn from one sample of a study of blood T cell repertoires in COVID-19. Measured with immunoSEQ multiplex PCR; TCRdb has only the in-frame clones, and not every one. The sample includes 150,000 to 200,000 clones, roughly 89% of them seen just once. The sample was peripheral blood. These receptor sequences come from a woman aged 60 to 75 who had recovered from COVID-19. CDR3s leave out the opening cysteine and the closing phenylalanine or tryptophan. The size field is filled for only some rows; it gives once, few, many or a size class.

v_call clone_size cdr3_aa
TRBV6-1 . ASSEASGEQF
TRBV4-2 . ASSVGTEAF
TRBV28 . ASSSPTGAYEQY
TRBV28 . ASRPAGQGGFVD
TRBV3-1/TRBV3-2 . ASSQGGNAPDTQY
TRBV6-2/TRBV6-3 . ASSYGDRVVHQPQH
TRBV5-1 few ASSLEGAGNQPQH
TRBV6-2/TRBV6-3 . ASSLAGGPGANVLT
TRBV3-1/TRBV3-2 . ASSRTPGPRTGGYYEQY
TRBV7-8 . ASSSGRTGIYNQPQH
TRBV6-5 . ASSSGLYNEQF
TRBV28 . ASSRRLGRYYQETQY